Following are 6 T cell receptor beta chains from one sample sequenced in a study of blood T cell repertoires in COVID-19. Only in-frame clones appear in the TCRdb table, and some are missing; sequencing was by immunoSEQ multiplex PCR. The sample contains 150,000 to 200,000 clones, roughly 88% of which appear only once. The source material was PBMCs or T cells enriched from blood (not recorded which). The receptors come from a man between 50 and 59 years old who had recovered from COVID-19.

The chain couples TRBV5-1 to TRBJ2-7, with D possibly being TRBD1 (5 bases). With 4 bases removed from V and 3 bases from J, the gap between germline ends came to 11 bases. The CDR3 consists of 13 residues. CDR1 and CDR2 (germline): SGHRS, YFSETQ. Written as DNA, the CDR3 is TGCGCCAGCAGCGACAGAGCTAGCTACGAGCAGTACTTC. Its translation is CASSDRASYEQYF.

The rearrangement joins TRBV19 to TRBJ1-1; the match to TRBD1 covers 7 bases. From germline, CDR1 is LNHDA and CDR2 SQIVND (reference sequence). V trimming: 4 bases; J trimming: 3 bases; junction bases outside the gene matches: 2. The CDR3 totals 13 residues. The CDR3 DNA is TGTGCCAGTAGTAAACAGGGGTACACTGAAGCTTTCTTT. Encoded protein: CASSKQGYTEAFF.

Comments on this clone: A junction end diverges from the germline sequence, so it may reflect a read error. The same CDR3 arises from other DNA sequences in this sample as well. CDR3: CASSQTAGLVQYF. CDR3 sequence (DNA): TGCGCCAGCAGCCAAACGGCAGGGCTGGTGCAGTACTTT. The gene calls are TRBV4-1 and TRBJ2-7, with D tentatively TRBD1 (5 bases). The CDR3 sequence is 13 residues long. Germline CDR1 is MGHRA and CDR2 is YSYEKL.

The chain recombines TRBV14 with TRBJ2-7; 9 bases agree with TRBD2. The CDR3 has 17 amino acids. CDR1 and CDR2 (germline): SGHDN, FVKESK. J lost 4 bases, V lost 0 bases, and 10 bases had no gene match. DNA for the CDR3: TGTGCCAGCAGCCAAGAGCGTGGCGGGAGGGGGAGATACGAGCAGTACTTC. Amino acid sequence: CASSQERGGRGRYEQYF.

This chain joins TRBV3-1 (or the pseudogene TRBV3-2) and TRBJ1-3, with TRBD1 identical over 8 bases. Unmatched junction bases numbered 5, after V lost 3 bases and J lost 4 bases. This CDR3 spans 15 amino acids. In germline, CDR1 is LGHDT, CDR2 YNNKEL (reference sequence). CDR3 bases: TGTGCCAGCAGCCAGACAGGGGTTTCGGGAAACACCATATATTTT. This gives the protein CASSQTGVSGNTIYF.

The CDR3 sequence is CASTPTGSQETQYF. The CDR3 region has the DNA TGTGCCAGTACCCCAACAGGGTCGCAAGAGACCCAGTACTTC. V is TRBV19 and J is TRBJ2-5; tentative D call: TRBD1 (6 bases). CDR3 length: 14 amino acids. V lost 7 bases and J lost 2, with 14 bases in between. Germline V gene lookup returns CDR1 LNHDA and CDR2 SQIVND (reference sequence).